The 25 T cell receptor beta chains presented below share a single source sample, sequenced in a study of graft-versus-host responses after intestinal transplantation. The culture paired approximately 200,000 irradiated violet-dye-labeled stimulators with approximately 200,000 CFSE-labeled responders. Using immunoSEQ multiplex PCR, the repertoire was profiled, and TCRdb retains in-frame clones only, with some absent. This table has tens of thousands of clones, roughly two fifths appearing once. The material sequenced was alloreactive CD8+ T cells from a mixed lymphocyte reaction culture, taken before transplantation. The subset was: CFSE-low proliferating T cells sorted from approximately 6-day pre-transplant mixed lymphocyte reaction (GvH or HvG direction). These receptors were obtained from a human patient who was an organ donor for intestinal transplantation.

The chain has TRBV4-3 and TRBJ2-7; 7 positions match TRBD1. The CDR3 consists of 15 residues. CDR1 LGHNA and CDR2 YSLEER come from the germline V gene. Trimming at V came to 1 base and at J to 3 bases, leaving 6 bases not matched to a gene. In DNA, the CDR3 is TGCGCCAGCAGCCAAGTCAGGGGACAGAGCTACGAGCAGTACTTC. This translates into CASSQVRGQSYEQYF.

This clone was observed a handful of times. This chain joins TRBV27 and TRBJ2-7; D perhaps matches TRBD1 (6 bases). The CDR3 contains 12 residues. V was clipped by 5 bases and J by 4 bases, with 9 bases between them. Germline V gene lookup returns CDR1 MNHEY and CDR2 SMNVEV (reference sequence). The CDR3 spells CASSRRGYEQYF. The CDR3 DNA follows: TGTGCCAGCAGTCGCAGGGGTTACGAGCAGTACTTC.

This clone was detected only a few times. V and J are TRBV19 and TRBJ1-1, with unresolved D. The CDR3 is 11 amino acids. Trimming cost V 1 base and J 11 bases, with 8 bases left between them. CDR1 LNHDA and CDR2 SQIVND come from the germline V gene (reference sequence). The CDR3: CASSIGVGAFF. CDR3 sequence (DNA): TGTGCCAGTAGTATAGGAGTGGGGGCTTTCTTT.

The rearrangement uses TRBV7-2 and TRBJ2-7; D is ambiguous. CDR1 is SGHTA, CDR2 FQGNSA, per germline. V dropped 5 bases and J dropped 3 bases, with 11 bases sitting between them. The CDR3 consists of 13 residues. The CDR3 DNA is TGTGCCAGCAGCCCTACCCCCGGCTACGAGCAGTACTTC. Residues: CASSPTPGYEQYF.

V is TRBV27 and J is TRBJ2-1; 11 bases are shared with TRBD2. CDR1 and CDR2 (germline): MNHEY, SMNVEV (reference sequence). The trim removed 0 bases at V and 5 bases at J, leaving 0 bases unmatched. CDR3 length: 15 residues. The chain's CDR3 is CASSLSTSGNNEQFF. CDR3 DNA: TGTGCCAGCAGTTTATCGACTAGCGGGAACAATGAGCAGTTCTTC.

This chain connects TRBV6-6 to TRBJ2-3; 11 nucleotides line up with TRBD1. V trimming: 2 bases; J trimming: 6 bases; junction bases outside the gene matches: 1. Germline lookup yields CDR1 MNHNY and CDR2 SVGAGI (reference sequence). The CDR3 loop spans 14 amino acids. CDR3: CASSYGQGADTQYF. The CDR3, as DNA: TGTGCCAGCAGTTACGGACAGGGGGCGGATACGCAGTATTTT.

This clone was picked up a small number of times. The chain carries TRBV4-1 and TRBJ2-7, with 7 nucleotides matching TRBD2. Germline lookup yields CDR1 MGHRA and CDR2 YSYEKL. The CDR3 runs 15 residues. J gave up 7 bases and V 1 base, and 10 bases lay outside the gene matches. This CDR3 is CASSQVPAGRWEQYF. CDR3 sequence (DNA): TGCGCCAGCAGCCAAGTCCCAGCGGGGCGATGGGAGCAGTACTTC.

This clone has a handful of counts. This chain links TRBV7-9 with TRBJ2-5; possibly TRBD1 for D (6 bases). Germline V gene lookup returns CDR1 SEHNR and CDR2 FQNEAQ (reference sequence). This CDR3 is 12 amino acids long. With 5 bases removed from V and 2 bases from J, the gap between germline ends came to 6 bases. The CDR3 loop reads CASSGTQETQYF. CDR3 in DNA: TGTGCCAGCAGCGGGACACAAGAGACCCAGTACTTC. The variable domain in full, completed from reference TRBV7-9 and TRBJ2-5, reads DTGVSQNPRHKITKRGQNVTFRCDPISEHNRLYWYRQTLGQGPEFLTYFQNEAQLEKSRLLSDRFSAERPKGSFSTLEIQRTEQGDSAMYLCASSGTQETQYFGPGTRLLVL.

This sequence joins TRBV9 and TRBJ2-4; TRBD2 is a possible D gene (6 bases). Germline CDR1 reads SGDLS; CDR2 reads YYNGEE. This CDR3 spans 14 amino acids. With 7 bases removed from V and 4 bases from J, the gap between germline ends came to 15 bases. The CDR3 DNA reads TGTGCCAGCGGTAGCGGTGGGTGGAAAAACATTCAGTACTTC. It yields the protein CASGSGGWKNIQYF.

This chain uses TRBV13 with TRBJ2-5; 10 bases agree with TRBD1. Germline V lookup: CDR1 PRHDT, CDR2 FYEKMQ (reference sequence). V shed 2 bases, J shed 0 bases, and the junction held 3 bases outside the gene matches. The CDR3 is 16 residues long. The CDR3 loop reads CASSLRGQGYQETQYF. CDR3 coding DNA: TGTGCCAGCAGCTTACGGGGACAGGGGTACCAAGAGACCCAGTACTTC.

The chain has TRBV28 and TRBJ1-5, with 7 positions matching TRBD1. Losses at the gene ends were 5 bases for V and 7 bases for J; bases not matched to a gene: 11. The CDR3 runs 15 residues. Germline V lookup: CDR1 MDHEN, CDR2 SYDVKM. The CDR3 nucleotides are TGTGCCAGCAGTCCCCGACAGGGTCTGAGGCAGCCCCAGCATTTT. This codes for CASSPRQGLRQPQHF.

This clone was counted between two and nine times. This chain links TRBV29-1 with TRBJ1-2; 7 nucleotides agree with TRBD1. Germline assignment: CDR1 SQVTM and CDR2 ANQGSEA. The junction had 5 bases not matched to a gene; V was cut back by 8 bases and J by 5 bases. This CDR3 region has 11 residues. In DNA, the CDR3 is TGCAGCTGCAAGACAGGGTATGGCTACACCTTC. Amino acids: CSCKTGYGYTF.

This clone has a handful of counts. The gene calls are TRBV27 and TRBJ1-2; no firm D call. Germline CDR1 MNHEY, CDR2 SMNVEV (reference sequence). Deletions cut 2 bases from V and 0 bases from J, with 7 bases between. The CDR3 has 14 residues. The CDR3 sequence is CASSLGGTNYGYTF. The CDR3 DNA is TGTGCCAGCAGTTTAGGCGGCACTAACTATGGCTACACCTTC.

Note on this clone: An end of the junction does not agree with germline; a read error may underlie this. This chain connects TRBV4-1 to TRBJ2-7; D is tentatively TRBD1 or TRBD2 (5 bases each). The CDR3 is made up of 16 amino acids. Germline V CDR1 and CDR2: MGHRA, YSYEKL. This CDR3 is CASSFGLWVGAYEQYF. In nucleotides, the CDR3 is TGTGCCAGCAGCTTCGGCCTTTGGGTGGGGGCCTACGAGCAGTACTTC.

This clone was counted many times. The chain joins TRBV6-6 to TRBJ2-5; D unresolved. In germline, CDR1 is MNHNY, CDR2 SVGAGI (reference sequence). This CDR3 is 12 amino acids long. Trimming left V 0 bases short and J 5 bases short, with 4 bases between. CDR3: CASSYSGETQYF. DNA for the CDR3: TGTGCCAGCAGTTACTCGGGGGAGACCCAGTACTTC.

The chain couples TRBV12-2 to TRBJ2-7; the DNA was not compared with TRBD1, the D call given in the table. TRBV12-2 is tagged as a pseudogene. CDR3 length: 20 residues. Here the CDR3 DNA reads TGTGCAAGTCGCTTACCGTCCCGGGCTCATCCGGGACAGGGGGCCCACGAGCAGTACTTC. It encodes CASRLPSRAHPGQGAHEQYF.

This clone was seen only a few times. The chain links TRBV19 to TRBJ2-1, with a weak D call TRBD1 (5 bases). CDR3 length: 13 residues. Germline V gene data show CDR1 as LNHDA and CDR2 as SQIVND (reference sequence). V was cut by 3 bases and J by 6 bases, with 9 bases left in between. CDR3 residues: CASSIAGINEQFF. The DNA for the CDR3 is TGTGCCAGTAGTATTGCAGGGATCAATGAGCAGTTCTTC.

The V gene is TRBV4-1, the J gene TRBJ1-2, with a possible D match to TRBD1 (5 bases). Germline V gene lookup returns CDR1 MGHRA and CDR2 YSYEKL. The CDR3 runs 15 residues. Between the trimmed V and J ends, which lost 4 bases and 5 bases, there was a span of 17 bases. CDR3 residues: CASSLDPGQGYGYTF. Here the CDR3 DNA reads TGCGCCAGCAGCCTCGACCCGGGCCAGGGATATGGCTACACCTTC.

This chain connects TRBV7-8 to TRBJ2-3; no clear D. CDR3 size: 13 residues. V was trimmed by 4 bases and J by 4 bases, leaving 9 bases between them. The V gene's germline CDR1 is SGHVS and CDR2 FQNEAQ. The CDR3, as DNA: TGTGCCAGCAGCTCCTCCCTTCCAGATACGCAGTATTTT. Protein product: CASSSSLPDTQYF.

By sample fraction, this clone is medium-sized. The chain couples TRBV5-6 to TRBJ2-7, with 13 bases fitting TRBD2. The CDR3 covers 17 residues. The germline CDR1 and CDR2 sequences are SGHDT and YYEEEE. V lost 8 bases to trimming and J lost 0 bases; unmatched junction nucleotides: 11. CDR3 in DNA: TGTGCCAGTAGCACCGGGACTAGCGGGACATCCTCCTACGAGCAGTACTTC. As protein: CASSTGTSGTSSYEQYF.

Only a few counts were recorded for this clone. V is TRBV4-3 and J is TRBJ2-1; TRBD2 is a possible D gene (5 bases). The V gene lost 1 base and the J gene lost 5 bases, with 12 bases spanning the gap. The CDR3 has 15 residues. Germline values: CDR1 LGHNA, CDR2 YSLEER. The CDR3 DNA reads TGCGCCAGCAGCCAAGTAAGGCTAGCCGACAATGAGCAGTTCTTC. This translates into CASSQVRLADNEQFF.

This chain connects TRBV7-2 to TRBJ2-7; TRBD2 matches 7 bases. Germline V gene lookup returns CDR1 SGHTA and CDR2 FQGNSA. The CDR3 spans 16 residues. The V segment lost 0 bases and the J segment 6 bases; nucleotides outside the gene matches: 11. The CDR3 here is CASSLAPRGSVSEQYF. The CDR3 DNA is TGTGCCAGCAGCTTAGCCCCCCGCGGGAGTGTCTCCGAGCAGTACTTC. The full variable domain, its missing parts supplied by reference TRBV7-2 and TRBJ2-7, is GAGVSQSPSNKVTEKGKDVELRCDPISGHTALYWYRQSLGQGLEFLIYFQGNSAPDKSGLPSDRFSAERTGGSVSTLTIQRTQQEDSAVYLCASSLAPRGSVSEQYFGPGTRLTVT.

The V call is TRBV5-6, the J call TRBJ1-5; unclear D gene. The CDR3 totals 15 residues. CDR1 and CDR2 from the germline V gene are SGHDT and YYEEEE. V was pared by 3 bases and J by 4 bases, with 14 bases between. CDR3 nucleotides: TGTGCCAGCAGCTCCTGGCCGATTTCAAATCAGCCCCAGCATTTT. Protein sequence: CASSSWPISNQPQHF.

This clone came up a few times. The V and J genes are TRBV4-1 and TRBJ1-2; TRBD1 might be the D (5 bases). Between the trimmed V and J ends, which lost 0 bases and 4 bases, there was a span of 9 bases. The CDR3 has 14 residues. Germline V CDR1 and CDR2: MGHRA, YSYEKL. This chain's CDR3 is CASSQDSGAYGYTF. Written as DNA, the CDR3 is TGCGCCAGCAGCCAAGATAGCGGGGCCTATGGCTACACCTTC.

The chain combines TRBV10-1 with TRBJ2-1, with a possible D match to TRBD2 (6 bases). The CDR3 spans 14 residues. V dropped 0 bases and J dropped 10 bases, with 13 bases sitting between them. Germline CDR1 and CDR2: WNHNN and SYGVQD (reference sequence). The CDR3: CASSESPGVREQFF. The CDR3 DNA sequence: TGCGCCAGCAGTGAGTCCCCGGGAGTTAGGGAGCAGTTCTTC.